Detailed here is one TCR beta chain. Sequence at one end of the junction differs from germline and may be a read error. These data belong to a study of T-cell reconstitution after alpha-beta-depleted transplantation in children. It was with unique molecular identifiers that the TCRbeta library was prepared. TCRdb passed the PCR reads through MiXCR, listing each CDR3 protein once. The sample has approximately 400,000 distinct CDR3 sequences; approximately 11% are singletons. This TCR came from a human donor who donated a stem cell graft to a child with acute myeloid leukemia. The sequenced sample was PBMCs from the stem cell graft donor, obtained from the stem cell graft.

CDR3 coding DNA: TGTGCCAGCTGCCAAGGGCTAGCGGGGGGTCTCAGCTCCTACAATGAGCAGTTCTTC. Translation: CASCQGLAGGLSSYNEQFF. V and J are TRBV3-1 and TRBJ2-1; 11 bases agree with TRBD2. Germline CDR1 reads LGHDT; CDR2 reads YNNKEL (reference sequence). This CDR3 is 19 amino acids long.